These 14 T cell receptor beta chains were all obtained from the same sample, sequenced in a study of low-dose radiotherapy and immunotherapy resistance in tumors. Time point specified: after trial treatment. As for treatment: LDRT plus nivolumab, ipilimumab, low-dose cyclophosphamide and aspirin (RACIN trial). Primers targeting TRAV and TRBV primed first-strand cDNA, covering alpha and beta chains. TCR amplification ran 15 to 25 PCR cycles using constant-region and V-primer adapter primers. TCRdb recomputed calls from the reads with MiXCR, one row per CDR3 protein. The sample lists some 57,000 distinct CDR3 sequences, about 23% occurring once. The source was PBMCs, collected after low-dose radiotherapy plus immunotherapy. These receptors originate from a male donor with prostate cancer.

This clonotype was recorded many times. The gene calls are TRBV7-9 and TRBJ2-1; TRBD1 aligns across 8 bases. CDR1 SEHNR and CDR2 FQNEAQ come from the germline V gene (reference sequence). V shed 4 bases and J 15 bases; nucleotides not matched to a gene: 11. There are 13 residues in the CDR3. The chain's CDR3 is CASSSARTGYLFF. CDR3 bases: TGTGCCAGCAGCTCAGCCCGGACAGGGTACCTGTTCTTC. Full variable domain (missing parts from reference TRBV7-9 and TRBJ2-1): DTGVSQNPRHKITKRGQNVTFRCDPISEHNRLYWYRQTLGQGPEFLTYFQNEAQLEKSRLLSDRFSAERPKGSFSTLEIQRTEQGDSAMYLCASSSARTGYLFFGPGTRLTVL.

The table lists this clonotype with many counts. The J gene is TRBJ2-7, the V gene TRBV12-3 or TRBV12-4; the D gene is possibly TRBD1 (6 bases). CDR3 length: 14 residues. Trimming took off 0 bases at V and 3 bases at J, with 9 bases between the two ends. CDR3 sequence: CASSLAQGIYEQYF. DNA of the CDR3: TGTGCCAGCAGTTTAGCGCAGGGGATCTACGAGCAGTACTTC.

In its sample, this clonotype was seen many times. The chain joins TRBV29-1 to TRBJ1-2; 7 bases line up with TRBD1. This CDR3 is 14 amino acids long. Germline CDR1 and CDR2: SQVTM and ANQGSEA. Losses at the gene ends were 4 bases for V and 5 bases for J; bases not matched to a gene: 10. The CDR3 protein is CSVAQDRAGYGYTF. CDR3 sequence (DNA): TGCAGCGTTGCGCAAGACAGGGCGGGATATGGCTACACCTTC.

This clonotype was observed at least ten times. This chain links TRBV7-2 with TRBJ2-1, with 12 bases matching TRBD2. Germline CDR1 reads SGHTA; CDR2 reads FQGNSA. This CDR3 is 15 amino acids long. Losses at the gene ends were 3 bases for V and 5 bases for J; bases not matched to a gene: 2. CDR3 sequence (DNA): TGTGCCAGCAGCTTCCTAGCGGGGGGGGACAATGAGCAGTTCTTC. It specifies CASSFLAGGDNEQFF.

The rearrangement links TRBV5-4 to TRBJ2-3; D gene uncertain. Germline V gene lookup returns CDR1 SGHNT and CDR2 YYREEE (reference sequence). The CDR3 spans 14 residues. The V end lost 1 base, the J end lost 0 bases, and 6 bases lay between the germline ends. The CDR3 bases are TGTGCCAGCAGCTTGAGGCTTAGCACAGATACGCAGTATTTT. It yields the protein CASSLRLSTDTQYF.

This clonotype was picked up many times. The chain recombines TRBV30 with TRBJ1-5; D might be TRBD1 (5 bases). Trimming cost V 3 bases and J 3 bases, with 18 bases left between them. The germline V gene encodes CDR1 GTSNPN and CDR2 SVGIG (reference sequence). The CDR3 runs to 16 residues. The CDR3 DNA is TGTGCCTGGAGCCAAACTCAGGGCCGTCCCAATCAGCCCCAGCATTTT. It specifies CAWSQTQGRPNQPQHF.

A word on this clonotype: With only one base between it and a far larger clone, this is likely a read error. The chain combines TRBV7-9 with TRBJ2-1; 16 nucleotides align to TRBD2. The length of the CDR3 is 16 residues. V trimming: 4 bases; J trimming: 7 bases; junction bases outside the gene matches: 4. CDR1 is SEHNR and CDR2 is FQNEAQ in the germline V gene (reference sequence). The DNA for the CDR3 is TGTGCCAGCAGCTCCGGGACTAGCGGGGGGGTTAATGAGCAGTTCTTC. Translation: CASSSGTSGGVNEQFF.

This chain connects TRBV7-9 to TRBJ1-2, with D unresolved. The CDR3 sequence is 19 residues long. Deletions cut 5 bases from V and 0 bases from J, with 25 bases between. The germline V gene has CDR1 SEHNR and CDR2 FQNEAQ (reference sequence). The chain's CDR3 is CASSPVPLGLGLTNYGYTF. DNA of the CDR3: TGTGCCAGCAGCCCTGTACCCCTAGGGCTTGGCCTCACTAACTATGGCTACACCTTC.

The chain recombines TRBV2 with TRBJ2-5; D may be TRBD1 (6 bases). Trimming left V 5 bases short and J 4 bases short, with 11 bases between. Germline loops: CDR1 SNHLY, CDR2 FYNNEI. The CDR3 runs 13 residues. The CDR3 reads CASSRDKRETQYF. The CDR3 DNA reads as TGTGCCAGCAGTCGGGACAAAAGAGAGACCCAGTACTTC.

A note on this clonotype: This is likely an artifact of a read error, given a far larger clone one base away. J is TRBJ2-7 and V is TRBV6-8, with D uncertain. CDR3 length: 14 residues. Trimming removed 5 bases from V and 2 bases from J, with 13 bases in between. Germline V gives CDR1 MNHGY, CDR2 SAAAGT. The CDR3 region has the DNA TGTGCCAGCAGTGAAGGTTCCACAACCTACGAGCAGTACTTC. Its translation is CASSEGSTTYEQYF.

This clonotype occurred a few times. This chain links TRBV6-5 with TRBJ1-1; 7 bases agree with TRBD1. The germline V gene has CDR1 MNHEY and CDR2 SVGAGI. The CDR3 has 15 residues. The trim removed 6 bases at V and 0 bases at J, leaving 7 bases unmatched. This chain's CDR3 is CASSPGQAVNTEAFF. In nucleotides, the CDR3 is TGTGCCAGCAGCCCTGGACAGGCGGTGAACACTGAAGCTTTCTTT.

This clonotype was picked up many times. This chain links TRBV2 with TRBJ2-3; 10 bases map to TRBD1. The V and J ends lost 6 bases and 4 bases, in that order; junction bases with no gene match: 7. The germline V gene encodes CDR1 SNHLY and CDR2 FYNNEI. The length of the CDR3 is 15 residues. The CDR3 region has the DNA TGTGCCAGCAGAGCGGACAGGGGGTTCGCAGATACGCAGTATTTT. This codes for CASRADRGFADTQYF.

This clonotype was recorded a few times. A much larger clone lies one base from this, so it may be a read error. The gene calls are TRBV4-1 and TRBJ2-7, with TRBD2 identical over 8 bases. Unmatched junction bases numbered 8, after V lost 0 bases and J lost 7 bases. The length of the CDR3 is 15 residues. Germline-derived CDR1 and CDR2 are MGHRA and YSYEKL. The CDR3 DNA sequence: TGCGCCAGCAGCCAAGAGCCGGGACTAGTCGGGGAGCAGTACTTC. This translates into CASSQEPGLVGEQYF.

In this sample, this clonotype turned up many times. The rearrangement joins TRBV29-1 to TRBJ1-2; D is possibly TRBD1 (5 bases). CDR3 length: 11 amino acids. The germline gives CDR1 SQVTM, CDR2 ANQGSEA. The ends were cut back, 3 bases at V and 8 bases at J, with 10 bases in the middle. The chain's CDR3 is CSVDSGDGYTF. Written as DNA, the CDR3 is TGCAGCGTTGATTCCGGGGACGGCTACACCTTC.